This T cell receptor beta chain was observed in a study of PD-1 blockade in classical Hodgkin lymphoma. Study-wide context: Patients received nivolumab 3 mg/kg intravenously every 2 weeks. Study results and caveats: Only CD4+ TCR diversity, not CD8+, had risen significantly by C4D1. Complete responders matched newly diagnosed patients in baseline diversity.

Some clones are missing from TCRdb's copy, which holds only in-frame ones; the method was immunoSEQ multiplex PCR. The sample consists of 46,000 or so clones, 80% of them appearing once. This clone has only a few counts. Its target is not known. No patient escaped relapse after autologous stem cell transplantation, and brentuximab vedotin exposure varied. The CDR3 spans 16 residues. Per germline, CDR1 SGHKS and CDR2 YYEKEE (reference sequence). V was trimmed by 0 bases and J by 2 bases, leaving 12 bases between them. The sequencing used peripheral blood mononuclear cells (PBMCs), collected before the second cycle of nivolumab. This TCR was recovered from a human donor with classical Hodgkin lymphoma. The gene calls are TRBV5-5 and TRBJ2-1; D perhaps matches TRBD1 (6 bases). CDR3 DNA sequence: TGTGCCAGCAGCTTGGAAGGGGACAAGACCTACAATGAGCAGTTCTTC. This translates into CASSLEGDKTYNEQFF.